This entry lists 27 T cell receptor beta chains sequenced from one sample in a study of glioma-infiltrating T cells after dendritic cell vaccination. Libraries were prepared by immunoSEQ multiplex PCR; TCRdb keeps only in-frame clonotypes and omits some of them. The table shows 85,000 to 100,000 clones, with approximately 78% occurring only once. The time point denotes: after dendritic cell vaccination, including at tumor progression/relapse. Specimen: blood, collected after dendritic cell vaccination. These receptors all stem from a human donor with glioblastoma.

The V call is TRBV18, the J call TRBJ2-3, with 7 bases fitting TRBD1. Germline CDR1 and CDR2: KGHSH and LQKENI. V dropped 1 base and J dropped 6; count of bases not matched to a gene: 10. The CDR3 is 16 residues long. CDR3 coding DNA: TGTGCCAGCTCACCACAGGGGGCATCGGGTTTCGATACGCAGTATTTT. Amino acid sequence: CASSPQGASGFDTQYF. The full variable domain, completed using reference TRBV18 and TRBJ2-3, is NAGVMQNPRHLVRRRGQEARLRCSPMKGHSHVYWYRQLPEEGLKFMVYLQKENIIDESGMPKERFSAEFPKEGPSILRIQQVVRGDSAAYFCASSPQGASGFDTQYFGPGTRLTVL.

The V call is TRBV5-1, the J call TRBJ1-2; TRBD1 matches at 9 bases. Germline values: CDR1 SGHRS, CDR2 YFSETQ. CDR3 length: 17 residues. J gave up 7 bases and V 0 bases, and 13 bases lay outside the gene matches. Here the CDR3 reads CASSLGPRQGDRAGYTF. The DNA for the CDR3 is TGCGCCAGCAGCTTGGGGCCCAGACAGGGGGACAGAGCTGGCTACACCTTC.

This rearrangement joins TRBV28 to TRBJ2-3; maybe TRBD2 (7 bases). V lost 9 bases and J 6 bases, leaving 22 bases between the germline ends. Germline-derived CDR1 and CDR2 are MDHEN and SYDVKM. The CDR3 totals 15 residues. The CDR3 nucleotides are TGTGCCAGTAGAAGGGGGGGGGCCGCCGAGGATACGCAGTATTTT. Protein product: CASRRGGAAEDTQYF.

The chain recombines TRBV18 with TRBJ1-1; D may be TRBD1 (6 bases). The germline V and J ends were trimmed by 6 bases and 0 bases, with 17 bases remaining between them. The CDR3 is 16 amino acids. Germline CDR1 and CDR2: KGHSH and LQKENI. Written as DNA, the CDR3 is TGTGCCAGCTCCCCAACCAGCAGGGACATGAACACTGAAGCTTTCTTT. This encodes CASSPTSRDMNTEAFF. The full variable domain, rest sourced from reference TRBV18 and TRBJ1-1, is NAGVMQNPRHLVRRRGQEARLRCSPMKGHSHVYWYRQLPEEGLKFMVYLQKENIIDESGMPKERFSAEFPKEGPSILRIQQVVRGDSAAYFCASSPTSRDMNTEAFFGQGTRLTVV.

This clone was detected only once. V gene TRBV6-1 combines with J gene TRBJ2-7, with D maybe TRBD1 (5 bases). This CDR3 contains 15 residues. The V end lost 1 base, the J end lost 0 bases, and 10 bases lay between the germline ends. Germline lookup yields CDR1 MNHNS and CDR2 SASEGT. The CDR3 DNA sequence: TGTGCCAGCAGTGAAGAGGGGCACAACTCCTACGAGCAGTACTTC. Its translation is CASSEEGHNSYEQYF.

V is TRBV7-2 and J is TRBJ2-7; 7 bases map to TRBD2. Trimming removed 4 bases from V and 2 bases from J; junction bases left unmatched: 8. CDR3 size: 15 residues. Germline loops: CDR1 SGHTA, CDR2 FQGNSA. CDR3 sequence reads: CASSWGGGAAYEQYF. The CDR3 DNA is TGTGCCAGCAGCTGGGGGGGTGGGGCCGCCTACGAGCAGTACTTC.

This chain links TRBV5-6 with TRBJ1-4; maybe TRBD1 (6 bases). Germline loops: CDR1 SGHDT, CDR2 YYEEEE. Trimming pared 4 bases from V and 4 bases from J, leaving 17 bases between. CDR3 length: 16 amino acids. The CDR3: CASSLGDRRSNEKLFF. CDR3 DNA: TGTGCCAGCAGCCTTGGTGACAGGAGGAGTAATGAAAAACTGTTTTTT.

This chain links TRBV2 with TRBJ1-2, with 8 nucleotides matching TRBD1. Trimming cost V 1 base and J 9 bases; bases outside gene matches: 7. The CDR3 consists of 14 residues. CDR1 is SNHLY, CDR2 FYNNEI, per germline. CDR3 loop: CASSEETGVARYTF. CDR3 DNA: TGTGCCAGCAGTGAAGAGACAGGGGTTGCTCGCTACACCTTC.

The gene calls are TRBV14 and TRBJ2-7, with D tentatively TRBD2 (7 bases). The V end was cut by 0 bases, the J end by 3 bases, with 15 bases between. The CDR3 is 16 residues long. Germline CDR1 and CDR2: SGHDN and FVKESK. The CDR3 reads CASSQEGAGVSYEQYV. DNA for the CDR3: TGTGCCAGCAGCCAAGAGGGGGCGGGAGTAAGCTACGAGCAGTACGTC.

V gene TRBV11-2 combines with J gene TRBJ2-5, with D possibly matching TRBD1 (6 bases). Germline assignment: CDR1 SGHAT and CDR2 FQNNGV. This CDR3 region has 14 residues. The germline V and J ends were trimmed by 2 bases and 1 base, with 8 bases remaining between them. The CDR3 protein is CASSLRRGQETQYF. The CDR3 DNA is TGTGCCAGCAGCTTACGCAGGGGCCAAGAGACCCAGTACTTC.

V and J are TRBV6-5 and TRBJ1-4, with TRBD1 matching 11 bases. The V gene's germline CDR1 is MNHEY and CDR2 SVGAGI. The J segment lost 6 bases and the V segment lost 10 bases, leaving 10 bases of the junction unmatched. This CDR3 is built from 15 residues. CDR3 in DNA: TGTGCCACATCTAAGGACAGGGGGCAACATGAAAAACTGTTTTTT. Translation gives CATSKDRGQHEKLFF.

The V and J genes are TRBV11-2 and TRBJ2-3, with 14 bases matching TRBD2. CDR3 size: 16 residues. The V and J ends lost 6 bases and 6 bases, in that order; junction bases with no gene match: 8. The V gene's germline CDR1 is SGHAT and CDR2 FQNNGV. DNA of the CDR3: TGTGCCAGCAGTTTCGGGACTAGCGGGGGCTCCGATACGCAGTATTTT. Translated, it gives CASSFGTSGGSDTQYF.

CDR3 in DNA: TGCGCCAGCAGCTCGGAGGGACAGCGCTCCTACGAGCAGTACTTC. Amino acid sequence: CASSSEGQRSYEQYF. The rearrangement uses TRBV5-1 and TRBJ2-7; possible D gene TRBD1, 7 bases. Germline V gives CDR1 SGHRS, CDR2 YFSETQ. V lost 3 bases and J 0 bases, leaving 13 bases between the germline ends. The CDR3 extends over 15 amino acids. Looking up the rest from reference TRBV5-1 and TRBJ2-7 gives the full variable domain: KAGVTQTPRYLIKTRGQQVTLSCSPISGHRSVSWYQQTPGQGLQFLFEYFSETQRNKGNFPGRFSGRQFSNSRSEMNVSTLELGDSALYLCASSSEGQRSYEQYFGPGTRLTVT.

This chain joins TRBV6-1 and TRBJ2-2, with D maybe TRBD2 (6 bases). Germline values: CDR1 MNHNS, CDR2 SASEGT. V gave up 2 bases and J gave up 5 bases, with 15 bases separating them. The CDR3 extends over 16 amino acids. The CDR3 DNA reads as TGTGCCAGCAGTGAAACTTGGTGGGGGGAGACCGGGGAGCTGTTTTTT. Amino acid sequence: CASSETWWGETGELFF.

This clone was picked up a small number of times. V gene TRBV19 combines with J gene TRBJ1-4; possibly TRBD1 for D (5 bases). This CDR3 is 15 amino acids long. Germline V gives CDR1 LNHDA, CDR2 SQIVND (reference sequence). The germline V and J ends were trimmed by 9 bases and 5 bases, with 19 bases remaining between them. CDR3 coding DNA: TGTGCCAGCGCTGACCAGGGAGGTCTAAATGAAAAACTGTTTTTT. It is translated as CASADQGGLNEKLFF.

A single count supports this clone. The rearrangement joins TRBV7-8 to TRBJ1-4; TRBD1 agrees at 8 bases. The V gene end was trimmed by 5 bases and the J gene end by 5 bases; junction bases not matched to a gene: 4. The CDR3 totals 14 residues. CDR1 is SGHVS, CDR2 FQNEAQ, per germline. The CDR3 DNA follows: TGTGCCAGCAGCCGGACAGGGAAAAATGAAAAACTGTTTTTT. Protein sequence: CASSRTGKNEKLFF.

The chain joins TRBV6-5 to TRBJ2-3; tentatively, D is TRBD1 (6 bases). The germline V gene encodes CDR1 MNHEY and CDR2 SVGAGI. CDR3 size: 15 residues. V was pared by 2 bases and J by 4 bases, with 13 bases between. CDR3 in DNA: TGTGCCAGCAGTTACACCACAGGGCTTCCAGATACGCAGTATTTT. Amino acid sequence: CASSYTTGLPDTQYF.

This clone was seen a handful of times. This chain uses TRBV28 with TRBJ2-4, with D uncertain. The CDR3 runs 17 residues. The germline V gene has CDR1 MDHEN and CDR2 SYDVKM. V was trimmed by 4 bases and J by 3 bases, leaving 19 bases between them. The chain's CDR3 is CASSSELRKVGKNIQYF. The CDR3 bases are TGTGCCAGCAGTTCGGAACTACGCAAGGTTGGCAAAAACATTCAGTACTTC.

The genes are TRBV7-2 and TRBJ2-3; 8 positions agree with TRBD2. Germline V gene lookup returns CDR1 SGHTA and CDR2 FQGNSA. CDR3 length: 16 residues. V shed 3 bases and J 1 base; nucleotides not matched to a gene: 6. Here the CDR3 DNA reads TGTGCCAGCAGCTTCGCGAGCGGGGGCCGCACAGATACGCAGTATTTT. Amino acid sequence: CASSFASGGRTDTQYF.

The chain links TRBV7-9 to TRBJ1-4; no clear D. Germline-derived CDR1 and CDR2 are SEHNR and FQNEAQ (reference sequence). The V gene lost 5 bases and the J gene lost 5 bases, with 18 bases spanning the gap. The CDR3 extends over 16 amino acids. CDR3 DNA sequence: TGTGCCAGCAGCACCCCAGACACCCAAGAGAATGAAAAACTGTTTTTT. Protein product: CASSTPDTQENEKLFF.

This clone was picked up one time. This rearrangement joins TRBV5-1 to TRBJ2-3; possible D gene TRBD2, 7 bases. Germline V gene lookup returns CDR1 SGHRS and CDR2 YFSETQ. This CDR3 is 16 amino acids long. The ends were cut back, 1 base at V and 0 bases at J, with 12 bases in the middle. CDR3: CASSLTGGQSTDTQYF. The CDR3 DNA reads TGCGCCAGCAGCTTGACCGGGGGGCAGAGCACAGATACGCAGTATTTT.

The rearrangement joins TRBV6-6 to TRBJ1-2, with 7 bases aligning to TRBD1. The CDR3 has 15 amino acids. The V gene end was trimmed by 4 bases and the J gene end by 1 base; junction bases not matched to a gene: 6. Germline CDR1 MNHNY, CDR2 SVGAGI (reference sequence). The CDR3 region has the DNA TGTGCCAGCAGTTCCCGGGACAGAAATAACTATGGCTACACCTTC. It translates to CASSSRDRNNYGYTF.

This clone was detected once. Here the CDR3 reads CASSEGTGINQPQHF. Here the CDR3 DNA reads TGTGCCAGCAGTGAAGGGACAGGTATAAATCAGCCCCAGCATTTT. This sequence joins TRBV6-1 and TRBJ1-5, with 7 nucleotides matching TRBD1. With V trimmed by 1 base and J by 4 bases, 4 bases remained unmatched. This CDR3 has 15 residues. In germline, CDR1 is MNHNS, CDR2 SASEGT.

The chain couples TRBV7-2 to TRBJ1-2, with 9 bases lining up with TRBD1. CDR1 and CDR2 (germline): SGHTA, FQGNSA. The V gene end was trimmed by 4 bases and the J gene end by 7 bases; junction bases not matched to a gene: 10. The CDR3 spans 15 residues. CDR3 amino acids: CASSSQTGGIAGYTF. The DNA for the CDR3 is TGTGCCAGCAGCTCCCAAACAGGGGGCATAGCTGGCTACACCTTC.

This chain uses TRBV15 with TRBJ1-5; 7 bases fit TRBD1. Germline V gene lookup returns CDR1 LNHNV and CDR2 YYDKDF (reference sequence). Trimming at V came to 0 bases and at J to 0 bases, leaving 8 bases not matched to a gene. This CDR3 spans 18 amino acids. Here the CDR3 reads CATSRDPRTGVSNQPQHF. The CDR3 DNA follows: TGTGCCACCAGCAGAGATCCCCGGACAGGAGTTAGCAATCAGCCCCAGCATTTT.

The gene calls are TRBV5-5 and TRBJ2-3, with D tentatively TRBD2 (5 bases). CDR3 length: 16 residues. Germline CDR1 reads SGHKS; CDR2 reads YYEKEE (reference sequence). Trimming shortened V by 0 bases and J by 2 bases, and 13 bases separated the two germline ends. The CDR3 spells CASSLVGSVFTDTQYF. DNA for the CDR3: TGTGCCAGCAGCTTGGTGGGTAGCGTGTTCACAGATACGCAGTATTTT.

V is TRBV19 and J is TRBJ2-1; 7 nucleotides match TRBD2. This CDR3 is built from 16 residues. J lost 3 bases, V lost 6 bases, and 11 bases had no gene match. Germline V gene sequence: CDR1 LNHDA, CDR2 SQIVND (reference sequence). Here the CDR3 DNA reads TGTGCCAGTAGCCTCTATCTAGCGGATAACTACAATGAGCAGTTCTTC. It specifies CASSLYLADNYNEQFF. The entire variable domain, with the rest obtained from reference TRBV19 and TRBJ2-1, is as follows: DGGITQSPKYLFRKEGQNVTLSCEQNLNHDAMYWYRQDPGQGLRLIYYSQIVNDFQKGDIAEGYSVSREKKESFPLTVTSAQKNPTAFYLCASSLYLADNYNEQFFGPGTRLTVL.